This entry features one T cell receptor beta chain sequence. The antigen remains unidentified. The sample originates from a study of T cell responses to AZD1222 COVID-19 vaccine. Generated by immunoSEQ multiplex PCR, the TCRdb table keeps only in-frame clones and is missing some. This sample has some 83,000 clones, with about nine tenths found just once. This CDR3 has 21 residues. CDR1 SNHLY and CDR2 FYNNEI come from the germline V gene. Between the trimmed V and J ends, which lost 4 bases and 0 bases, there was a span of 29 bases. The study's findings and limits: The donor group comprised mostly white British people and more females; the analysis possibly underestimated clonal diversity. Variant regions that are unmutated are reportedly the target of nearly half of spike-specific TCRs.

The sequencing used peripheral blood, collected 28 days after the second AZD1222 dose. The chain carries TRBV2 and TRBJ2-3, with a weak D call TRBD1 (6 bases). The TCR was taken from an adult who received the AZD1222 COVID-19 vaccine. The CDR3: CASSVVTPGEGRGPSTDTQYF. DNA of the CDR3: TGTGCCAGCAGTGTAGTTACCCCAGGGGAAGGTCGGGGACCTAGCACAGATACGCAGTATTTT.